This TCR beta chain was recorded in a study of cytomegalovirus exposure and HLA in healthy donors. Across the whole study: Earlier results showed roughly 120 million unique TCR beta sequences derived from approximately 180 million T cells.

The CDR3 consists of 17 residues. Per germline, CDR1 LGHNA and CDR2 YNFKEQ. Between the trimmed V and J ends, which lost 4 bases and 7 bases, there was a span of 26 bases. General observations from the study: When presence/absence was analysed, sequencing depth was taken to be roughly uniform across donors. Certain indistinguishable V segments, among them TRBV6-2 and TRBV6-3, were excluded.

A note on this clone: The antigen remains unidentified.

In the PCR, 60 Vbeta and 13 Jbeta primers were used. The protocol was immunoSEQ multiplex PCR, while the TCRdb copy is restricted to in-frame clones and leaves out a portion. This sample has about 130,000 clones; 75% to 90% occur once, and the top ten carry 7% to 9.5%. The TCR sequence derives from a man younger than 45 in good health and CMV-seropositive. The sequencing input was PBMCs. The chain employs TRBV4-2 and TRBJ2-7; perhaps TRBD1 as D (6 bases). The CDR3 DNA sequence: TGTGCCAGCAGCCGCCAACCGACAGGCCCTCCGTCGGGGGAGCAGTACTTC. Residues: CASSRQPTGPPSGEQYF.